This TCR beta chain was sequenced for a study of Graves' ophthalmopathy and Graves' hyperthyroidism. Study results and limitations: Forecasting of ophthalmopathy progression by the model achieved 60% to 71% sensitivity and less than 80% specificity.

The authors amplified TCR beta CDR3 regions from RNA transcripts. Second-round multiplex PCR came after first-round RT-PCR with HTBI primers. TCRdb passed the multiplex PCR reads through MiXCR, listing each CDR3 protein once. The data contain 560,000 or so distinct CDR3 sequences, approximately 35% of them singletons. V shed 4 bases, J shed 3 bases, and the junction held 12 bases outside the gene matches. CDR1 and CDR2 (germline): SGHRS, YFSETQ. The CDR3 loop spans 17 amino acids. The table lists this clonotype with many counts. Its antigen is as yet unknown. Each hyperthyroidism patient was newly diagnosed, with under 2 months' duration, and aged 18 to 65.

The material sequenced was peripheral blood or thyroid tissue (not recorded which). The TCR comes from an adult man with Graves' hyperthyroidism. This chain joins TRBV5-1 and TRBJ1-1, with 10 bases lining up with TRBD1. Here the CDR3 reads CASSLRDRGKADTEAFF. The CDR3, as DNA: TGCGCCAGCAGCCTCAGGGACAGGGGTAAAGCAGACACTGAAGCTTTCTTT.